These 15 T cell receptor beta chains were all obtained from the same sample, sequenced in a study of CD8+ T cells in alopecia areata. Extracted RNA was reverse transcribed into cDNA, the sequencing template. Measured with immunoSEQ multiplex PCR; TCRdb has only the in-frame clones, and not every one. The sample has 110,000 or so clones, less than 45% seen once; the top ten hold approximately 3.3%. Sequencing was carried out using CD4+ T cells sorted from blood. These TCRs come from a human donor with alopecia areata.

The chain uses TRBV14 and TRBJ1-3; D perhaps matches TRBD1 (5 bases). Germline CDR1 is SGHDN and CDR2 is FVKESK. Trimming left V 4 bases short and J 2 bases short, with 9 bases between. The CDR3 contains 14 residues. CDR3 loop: CASSLRGAGNTIYF. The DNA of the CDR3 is TGTGCCAGCAGCCTACGAGGGGCTGGAAACACCATATATTTT.

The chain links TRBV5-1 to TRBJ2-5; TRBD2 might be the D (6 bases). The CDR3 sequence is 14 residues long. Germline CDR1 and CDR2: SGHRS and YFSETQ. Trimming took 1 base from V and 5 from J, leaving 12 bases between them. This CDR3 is CASSLRPSGETQYF. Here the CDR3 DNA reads TGCGCCAGCAGCTTGAGACCAAGCGGGGAGACCCAGTACTTC.

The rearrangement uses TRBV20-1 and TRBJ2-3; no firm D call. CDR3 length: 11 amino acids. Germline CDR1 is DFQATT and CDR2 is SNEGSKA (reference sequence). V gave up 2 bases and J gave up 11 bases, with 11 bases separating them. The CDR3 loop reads CSARSAYGQYF. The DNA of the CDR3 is TGCAGTGCTAGAAGCGCCTACGGGCAGTATTTT.

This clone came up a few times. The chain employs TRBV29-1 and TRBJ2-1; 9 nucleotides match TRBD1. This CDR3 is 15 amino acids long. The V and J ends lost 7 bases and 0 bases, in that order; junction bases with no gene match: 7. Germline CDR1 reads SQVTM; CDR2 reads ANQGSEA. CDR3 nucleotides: TGCAGCGCCAAGGACAGGGGCTTCTCCTACAATGAGCAGTTCTTC. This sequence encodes CSAKDRGFSYNEQFF.

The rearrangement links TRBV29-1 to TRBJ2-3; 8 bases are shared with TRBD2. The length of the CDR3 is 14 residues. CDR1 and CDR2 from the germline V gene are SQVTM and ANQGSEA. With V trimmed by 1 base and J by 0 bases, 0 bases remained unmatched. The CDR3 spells CSVEAGGSTDTQYF. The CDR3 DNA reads TGCAGCGTTGAAGCGGGAGGGAGCACAGATACGCAGTATTTT.

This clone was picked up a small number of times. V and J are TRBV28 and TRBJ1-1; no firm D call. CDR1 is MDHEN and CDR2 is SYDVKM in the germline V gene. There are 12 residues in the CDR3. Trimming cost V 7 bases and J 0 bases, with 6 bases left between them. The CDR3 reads CASKFLNTEAFF. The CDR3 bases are TGTGCCAGCAAATTCTTGAACACTGAAGCTTTCTTT.

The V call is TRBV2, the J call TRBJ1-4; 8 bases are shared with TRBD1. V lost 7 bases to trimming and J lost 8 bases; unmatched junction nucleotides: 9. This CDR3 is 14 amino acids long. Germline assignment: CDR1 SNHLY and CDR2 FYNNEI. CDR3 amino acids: CASTWGTGGEKLFF. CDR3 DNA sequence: TGTGCCAGCACCTGGGGGACAGGTGGAGAAAAACTGTTTTTT.

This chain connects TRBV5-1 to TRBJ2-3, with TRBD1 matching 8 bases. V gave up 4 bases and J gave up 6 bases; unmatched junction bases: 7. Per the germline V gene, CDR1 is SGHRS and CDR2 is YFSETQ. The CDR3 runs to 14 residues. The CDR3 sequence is CASSPGQGEDTQYF. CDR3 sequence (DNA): TGCGCCAGCAGCCCTGGACAGGGTGAGGATACGCAGTATTTT. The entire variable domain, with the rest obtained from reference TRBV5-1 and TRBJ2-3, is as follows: KAGVTQTPRYLIKTRGQQVTLSCSPISGHRSVSWYQQTPGQGLQFLFEYFSETQRNKGNFPGRFSGRQFSNSRSEMNVSTLELGDSALYLCASSPGQGEDTQYFGPGTRLTVL.

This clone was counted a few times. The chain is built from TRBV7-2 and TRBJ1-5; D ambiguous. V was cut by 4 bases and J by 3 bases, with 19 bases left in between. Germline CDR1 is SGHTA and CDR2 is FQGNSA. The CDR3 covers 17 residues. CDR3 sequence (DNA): TGTGCCAGCAGCTCGTACGTAGGGTCAGGTCTCAATCAGCCCCAGCATTTT. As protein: CASSSYVGSGLNQPQHF.

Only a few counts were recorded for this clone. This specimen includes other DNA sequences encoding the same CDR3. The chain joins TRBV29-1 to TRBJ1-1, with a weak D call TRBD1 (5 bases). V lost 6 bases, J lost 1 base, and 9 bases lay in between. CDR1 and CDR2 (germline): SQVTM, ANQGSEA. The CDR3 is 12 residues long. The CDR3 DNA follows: TGCAGCGTCTCCACAGGGAACACTGAAGCTTTCTTT. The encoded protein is CSVSTGNTEAFF.

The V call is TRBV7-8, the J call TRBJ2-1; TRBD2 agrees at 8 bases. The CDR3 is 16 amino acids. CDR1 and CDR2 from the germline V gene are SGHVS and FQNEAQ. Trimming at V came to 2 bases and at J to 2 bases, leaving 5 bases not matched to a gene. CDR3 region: CASSLRAGDTYNEQFF. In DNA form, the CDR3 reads TGTGCCAGCAGCTTAAGAGCGGGAGATACCTACAATGAGCAGTTCTTC.

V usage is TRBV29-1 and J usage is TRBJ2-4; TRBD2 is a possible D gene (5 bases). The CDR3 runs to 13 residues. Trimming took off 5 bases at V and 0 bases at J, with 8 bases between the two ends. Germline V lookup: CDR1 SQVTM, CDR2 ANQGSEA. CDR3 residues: CSVSGLAKNIQYF. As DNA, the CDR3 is TGCAGCGTTAGCGGCCTAGCCAAAAACATTCAGTACTTC.

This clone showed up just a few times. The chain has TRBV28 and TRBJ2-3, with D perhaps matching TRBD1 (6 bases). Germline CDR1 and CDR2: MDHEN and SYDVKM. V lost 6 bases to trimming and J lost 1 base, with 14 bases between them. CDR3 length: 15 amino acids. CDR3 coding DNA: TGTGCCAGCAGCCTTCCGGGACACCGCACAGATACGCAGTATTTT. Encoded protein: CASSLPGHRTDTQYF.

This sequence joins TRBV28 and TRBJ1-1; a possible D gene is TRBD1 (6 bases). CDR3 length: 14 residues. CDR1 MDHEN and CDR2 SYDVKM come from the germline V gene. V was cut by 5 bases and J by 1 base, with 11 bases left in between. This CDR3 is CASSIPQGNTEAFF. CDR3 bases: TGTGCCAGCAGTATCCCACAGGGGAACACTGAAGCTTTCTTT.

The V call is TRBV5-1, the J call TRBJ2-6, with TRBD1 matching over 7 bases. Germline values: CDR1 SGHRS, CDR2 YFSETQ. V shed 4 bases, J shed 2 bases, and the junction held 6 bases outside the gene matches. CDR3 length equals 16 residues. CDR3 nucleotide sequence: TGCGCCAGCAGCCGGGACAGCCGCCCTGGGGCCAACGTCCTGACTTTC. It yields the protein CASSRDSRPGANVLTF.